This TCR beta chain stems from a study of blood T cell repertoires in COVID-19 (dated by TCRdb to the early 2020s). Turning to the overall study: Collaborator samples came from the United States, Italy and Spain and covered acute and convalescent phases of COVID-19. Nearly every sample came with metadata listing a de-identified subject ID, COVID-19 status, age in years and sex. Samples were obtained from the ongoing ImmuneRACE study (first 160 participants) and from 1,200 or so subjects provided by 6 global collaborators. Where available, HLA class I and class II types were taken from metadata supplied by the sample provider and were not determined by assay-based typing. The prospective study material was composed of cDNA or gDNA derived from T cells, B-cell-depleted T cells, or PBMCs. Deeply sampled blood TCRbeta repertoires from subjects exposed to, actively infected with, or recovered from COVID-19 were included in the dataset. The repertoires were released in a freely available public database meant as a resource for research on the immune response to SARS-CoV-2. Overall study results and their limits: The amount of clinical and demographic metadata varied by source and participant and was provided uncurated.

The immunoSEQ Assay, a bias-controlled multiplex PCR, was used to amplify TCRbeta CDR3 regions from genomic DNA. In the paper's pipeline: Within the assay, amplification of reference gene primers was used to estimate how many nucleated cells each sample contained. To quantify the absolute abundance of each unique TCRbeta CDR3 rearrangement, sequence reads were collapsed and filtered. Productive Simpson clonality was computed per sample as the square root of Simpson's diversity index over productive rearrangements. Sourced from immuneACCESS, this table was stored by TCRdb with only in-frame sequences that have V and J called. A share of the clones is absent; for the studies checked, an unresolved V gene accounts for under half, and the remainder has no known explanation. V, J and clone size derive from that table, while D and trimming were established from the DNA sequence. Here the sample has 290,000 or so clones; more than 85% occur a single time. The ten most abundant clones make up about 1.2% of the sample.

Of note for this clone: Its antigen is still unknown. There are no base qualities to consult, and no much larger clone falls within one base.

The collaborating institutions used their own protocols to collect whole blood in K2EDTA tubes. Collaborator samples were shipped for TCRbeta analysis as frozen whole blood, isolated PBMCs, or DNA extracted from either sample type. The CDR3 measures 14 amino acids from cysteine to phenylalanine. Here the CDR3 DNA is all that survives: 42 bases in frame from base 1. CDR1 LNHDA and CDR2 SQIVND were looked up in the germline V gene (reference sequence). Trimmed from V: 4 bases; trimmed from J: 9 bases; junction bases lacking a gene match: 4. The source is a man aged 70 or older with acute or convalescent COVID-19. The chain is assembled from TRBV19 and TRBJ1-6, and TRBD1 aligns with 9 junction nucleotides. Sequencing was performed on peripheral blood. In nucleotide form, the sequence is TGTGCCAGTAGTAAGGGACAGGGCTCTTCACCCCTCCACTTT. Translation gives CASSKGQGSSPLHF.